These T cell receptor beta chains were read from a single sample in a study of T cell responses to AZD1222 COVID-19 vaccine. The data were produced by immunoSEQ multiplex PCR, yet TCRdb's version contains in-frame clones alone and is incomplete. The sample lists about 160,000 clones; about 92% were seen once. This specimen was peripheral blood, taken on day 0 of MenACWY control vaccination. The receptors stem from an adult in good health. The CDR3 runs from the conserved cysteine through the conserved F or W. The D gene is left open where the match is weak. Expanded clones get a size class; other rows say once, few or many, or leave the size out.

cdr3_nt: TGTGCCAGCAGCTCCACATCACCACCTAGCGGGGCTCCCTACGAGCAGTACTTC; cdr3_aa: CASSSTSPPSGAPYEQYF; v_call: TRBV7-9; clone_size: .; d_call: TRBD2; j_call: TRBJ2-7
cdr3_nt: TGTGCCAGCAGTTGGGAAAGCTCCTACGAGCAGTACTTC; cdr3_aa: CASSWESSYEQYF; v_call: TRBV27; clone_size: .; d_call: .; j_call: TRBJ2-7
cdr3_nt: TGTGCCAGCAGCCAAGGGGGGCAGGGGCCACCCCCGGGAAACACCATATATTTT; cdr3_aa: CASSQGGQGPPPGNTIYF; v_call: TRBV4-2; clone_size: .; d_call: .; j_call: TRBJ1-3
cdr3_nt: TGTGCCAGCACCAGGGTTACTAACTATGGCTACACCTTC; cdr3_aa: CASTRVTNYGYTF; v_call: TRBV7-9; clone_size: once; d_call: .; j_call: TRBJ1-2
cdr3_nt: TGTGCCAGCAGCTTACCGACTAGCGGGAGCCTCTCTCCCCAGTTCTTC; cdr3_aa: CASSLPTSGSLSPQFF; v_call: TRBV7-2; clone_size: .; d_call: TRBD2; j_call: TRBJ2-1
cdr3_nt: TGCGCCAGCAGCCAAGAAGGAAGGGGAGGCTATGGCTACACCTTC; cdr3_aa: CASSQEGRGGYGYTF; v_call: TRBV4-1; clone_size: .; d_call: .; j_call: TRBJ1-2
cdr3_nt: TGTGCCAGCAGCTTAGGTTATGGCTACACCTTC; cdr3_aa: CASSLGYGYTF; v_call: TRBV11-2; clone_size: .; d_call: .; j_call: TRBJ1-2
cdr3_nt: TGTGCCAGCAGCTTACTTAGCGGGAACACAGATACGCAGTATTTT; cdr3_aa: CASSLLSGNTDTQYF; v_call: TRBV7-2; clone_size: .; d_call: TRBD2; j_call: TRBJ2-3
cdr3_nt: TGTGCCAGCAGTGAAGCAGGGGGCAGTACCGGGGAGCTGTTTTTT; cdr3_aa: CASSEAGGSTGELFF; v_call: TRBV2; clone_size: .; d_call: TRBD1; j_call: TRBJ2-2
cdr3_nt: TGTGCCAGCAGCTTACTAGGATCTCAGTACTTC; cdr3_aa: CASSLLGSQYF; v_call: TRBV7-2; clone_size: .; d_call: .; j_call: TRBJ2-4
cdr3_nt: TGTGCCAGCAGCTTCGGCGGGAGTTCCTACGAGCAGTACTTC; cdr3_aa: CASSFGGSSYEQYF; v_call: TRBV14; clone_size: .; d_call: TRBD2; j_call: TRBJ2-7
cdr3_nt: TGCGCCAGCAGCTCGCAGGGGGACCGGGGCCATTCACCCCTCCACTTT; cdr3_aa: CASSSQGDRGHSPLHF; v_call: TRBV4-3; clone_size: .; d_call: TRBD1; j_call: TRBJ1-6
cdr3_nt: TGTGCCTGGAGGGAGAGGGACAGGGGATACTATGGCTACACCTTC; cdr3_aa: CAWRERDRGYYGYTF; v_call: TRBV30; clone_size: .; d_call: TRBD1; j_call: TRBJ1-2
cdr3_nt: TGCAGCGTTGCTGAAGGGCGCAATGAGCAGTTCTTC; cdr3_aa: CSVAEGRNEQFF; v_call: TRBV29-1; clone_size: .; d_call: .; j_call: TRBJ2-1
cdr3_nt: TGTGCCAGCGAGGACAGGGCCAGCACAGATACGCAGTATTTT; cdr3_aa: CASEDRASTDTQYF; v_call: TRBV19; clone_size: .; d_call: TRBD1; j_call: TRBJ2-3
cdr3_nt: TGTGCCAGCAGCCTACGGGACTCTTTCTACACCTTC; cdr3_aa: CASSLRDSFYTF; v_call: TRBV11-3; clone_size: once; d_call: .; j_call: TRBJ1-2
cdr3_nt: TGTGCCACCAGCAGAGCCCGAGGCTCGAATGAAAAACTGTTTTTT; cdr3_aa: CATSRARGSNEKLFF; v_call: TRBV15; clone_size: .; d_call: .; j_call: TRBJ1-4
cdr3_nt: TGCGCCAGCAGCCGCGAGGGGGGCGAGGTCTATGGCTACACCTTC; cdr3_aa: CASSREGGEVYGYTF; v_call: TRBV5-1; clone_size: .; d_call: .; j_call: TRBJ1-2
cdr3_nt: TGTGCCAGCTCACCACCGGGGGGCCGGGCAACTAATGAAAAACTGTTTTTT; cdr3_aa: CASSPPGGRATNEKLFF; v_call: TRBV18; clone_size: .; d_call: .; j_call: TRBJ1-4
cdr3_nt: TGTGCCAGCTCAATGACAGGGGAAGCAGCCGAGCAGTACTTC; cdr3_aa: CASSMTGEAAEQYF; v_call: TRBV18; clone_size: .; d_call: TRBD1; j_call: TRBJ2-7
cdr3_nt: TGTGCCAGCAGCTTAGCCCTCAGAGGGTCCCCCTACGAGCAGTACTTC; cdr3_aa: CASSLALRGSPYEQYF; v_call: TRBV11-2; clone_size: .; d_call: .; j_call: TRBJ2-7
cdr3_nt: TGTGCCAGCAGCCCGGGACGGATACCCTACGAGCAGTACTTC; cdr3_aa: CASSPGRIPYEQYF; v_call: TRBV7-9; clone_size: once; d_call: .; j_call: TRBJ2-7
cdr3_nt: TGTGCCAGCAGCCAAGGGACAGGGGCCTATGGCTACACCTTC; cdr3_aa: CASSQGTGAYGYTF; v_call: TRBV3-1/TRBV3-2; clone_size: .; d_call: TRBD1; j_call: TRBJ1-2
cdr3_nt: TGCACCAGCAGCCAAAAAGGGGGGGCAGGGAACACTGAAGCTTTCTTT; cdr3_aa: CTSSQKGGAGNTEAFF; v_call: TRBV1; clone_size: .; d_call: .; j_call: TRBJ1-1
cdr3_nt: TGTGCCAGCAGTTCCAGGACAGGGCCGGCTAGCGGGAGGGCCGGCGAGCAGTACTTC; cdr3_aa: CASSSRTGPASGRAGEQYF; v_call: TRBV28; clone_size: .; d_call: TRBD2; j_call: TRBJ2-7
cdr3_nt: TGTGCCAGCAGCCTGGGTGCCGGGTCGGCTTTCTTT; cdr3_aa: CASSLGAGSAFF; v_call: TRBV11-3; clone_size: .; d_call: .; j_call: TRBJ1-1
cdr3_nt: TGCGCCAGCAGTGGCGGGGTGGGTCAGCCCCAGCATTTT; cdr3_aa: CASSGGVGQPQHF; v_call: TRBV10-1; clone_size: .; d_call: .; j_call: TRBJ1-5
cdr3_nt: TGCGCCAGCAGCTTGGTTCCGGGGGCTATAGGAAACACCATATATTTT; cdr3_aa: CASSLVPGAIGNTIYF; v_call: TRBV5-1; clone_size: .; d_call: .; j_call: TRBJ1-3
cdr3_nt: TGTGCCAGCAGCGTAGACTTAGCGGGAGGCTCCCAAGAGACCCAGTACTTC; cdr3_aa: CASSVDLAGGSQETQYF; v_call: TRBV9; clone_size: .; d_call: TRBD2; j_call: TRBJ2-5
cdr3_nt: TGTGCCAGCAGTTTAGGGGTTGCCGGGACTAGCGGGCGCTACGAGCAGTACTTC; cdr3_aa: CASSLGVAGTSGRYEQYF; v_call: TRBV27; clone_size: once; d_call: TRBD2; j_call: TRBJ2-7
cdr3_nt: TGTGCCAGCAGCCAAGATCCAGGAGCGGGCTCCTACGAGCAGTACTTC; cdr3_aa: CASSQDPGAGSYEQYF; v_call: TRBV4-2; clone_size: .; d_call: .; j_call: TRBJ2-7
cdr3_nt: TGTGCCAGCAGCCCCCGCCGGACAGAGACCCAGTACTTC; cdr3_aa: CASSPRRTETQYF; v_call: TRBV7-2; clone_size: .; d_call: .; j_call: TRBJ2-5
cdr3_nt: TGCGCCAGCAGTTCAACGGGAGCGGGATACAATGAGCAGTTCTTC; cdr3_aa: CASSSTGAGYNEQFF; v_call: TRBV5-1; clone_size: .; d_call: TRBD2; j_call: TRBJ2-1
cdr3_nt: TGTGCCAGCAGTGGGCTAGCGGGATTTCGGGGTACGCAGTATTTT; cdr3_aa: CASSGLAGFRGTQYF; v_call: TRBV3-1/TRBV3-2; clone_size: few; d_call: TRBD2; j_call: TRBJ2-3
cdr3_nt: TGCAGCGGGGTGGAAGCAACTAATGAAAAACTGTTTTTT; cdr3_aa: CSGVEATNEKLFF; v_call: TRBV29-1; clone_size: once; d_call: .; j_call: TRBJ1-4
cdr3_nt: TGTGCCATCAGTGATAGTAGGCAGGGGGCGCGATATGGCTACACCTTC; cdr3_aa: CAISDSRQGARYGYTF; v_call: TRBV10-3; clone_size: .; d_call: TRBD1; j_call: TRBJ1-2
cdr3_nt: TGTGCCAGCAGTTTGATCAGCTACAATGAGCAGTTCTTC; cdr3_aa: CASSLISYNEQFF; v_call: TRBV7-9; clone_size: .; d_call: .; j_call: TRBJ2-1
cdr3_nt: TGTGCCTGGAGTGTCGGGTCCTTTGGAAACACCATATATTTT; cdr3_aa: CAWSVGSFGNTIYF; v_call: TRBV30; clone_size: .; d_call: .; j_call: TRBJ1-3
cdr3_nt: TGTGCCAGCAGTGAAGCGGAGACAGGGAGGGGCACAGATACGCAGTATTTT; cdr3_aa: CASSEAETGRGTDTQYF; v_call: TRBV6-1; clone_size: .; d_call: .; j_call: TRBJ2-3
cdr3_nt: TGTGCCAGCTCACCGAACTATCTAAATGAGCAGTTCTTC; cdr3_aa: CASSPNYLNEQFF; v_call: TRBV18; clone_size: .; d_call: .; j_call: TRBJ2-1
cdr3_nt: TGTGCCAGCAGTGAATTGGGACCAACTTTTATCACAGATACGCAGTATTTT; cdr3_aa: CASSELGPTFITDTQYF; v_call: TRBV6-1; clone_size: .; d_call: .; j_call: TRBJ2-3
cdr3_nt: TGTGCCAGCAGCCAGAAATCGAGAATTAGCAATCAGCCCCAGCATTTT; cdr3_aa: CASSQKSRISNQPQHF; v_call: TRBV11-3; clone_size: .; d_call: .; j_call: TRBJ1-5
cdr3_nt: TGTGCCAGTAGACAACTAGCGGGAGGAACCTACAATGAGCAGTTCTTC; cdr3_aa: CASRQLAGGTYNEQFF; v_call: TRBV19; clone_size: once; d_call: TRBD2; j_call: TRBJ2-1
cdr3_nt: TGTGCCAGCAGTCCCCCTGGGCGGAACACTGAAGCTTTCTTT; cdr3_aa: CASSPPGRNTEAFF; v_call: TRBV6-2/TRBV6-3; clone_size: .; d_call: .; j_call: TRBJ1-1
cdr3_nt: TGTGCCACCAGCCGTCGACAGGGGGCGAGGTTAGATGGCTACACCTTC; cdr3_aa: CATSRRQGARLDGYTF; v_call: TRBV15; clone_size: once; d_call: TRBD1; j_call: TRBJ1-2
cdr3_nt: TGTGCCACCTTGCGGGACAGGTGGGGAGTAAGCTACACCTTC; cdr3_aa: CATLRDRWGVSYTF; v_call: TRBV19; clone_size: .; d_call: TRBD1; j_call: TRBJ1-2
cdr3_nt: TGTGCCAGCAGCTTAGATGGCGTGAACACTGAAGCTTTCTTT; cdr3_aa: CASSLDGVNTEAFF; v_call: TRBV11-3; clone_size: once; d_call: .; j_call: TRBJ1-1
cdr3_nt: TGTGCCAGCAGCTCCGACAGGGTTGGGGCACCCCTCCACTTT; cdr3_aa: CASSSDRVGAPLHF; v_call: TRBV7-9; clone_size: once; d_call: TRBD1; j_call: TRBJ1-6